This record looks at one T cell receptor (beta chain) sequence and its context. The entry originates in a study of blood T cell repertoires in COVID-19. In the study overall: The samples span acute and convalescent COVID-19 from the United States, Italy and Spain. T cells, B-cell-depleted T cells, or PBMCs provided the cDNA or gDNA that served as material.

In the study's own analysis: Nucleated cell counts were estimated from reference gene primer amplification. Generated by immunoSEQ multiplex PCR, the TCRdb table keeps only in-frame clones and is missing some. That table supplies the V and J calls and clone size; D and trimming were determined from the DNA. This sample has 100,000 to 150,000 clones, with roughly 90% found just once. The CDR3 runs 15 residues. V was trimmed by 8 bases and J by 5 bases, leaving 21 bases between them. Germline CDR1 is MNHEY and CDR2 is SVGAGI. The TCR was taken from a man between 50 and 59 years old with active COVID-19. The rearrangement uses TRBV6-5 and TRBJ2-5, with a possible D match to TRBD1 (7 bases). The sample taken for sequencing was peripheral blood. The CDR3 coding sequence is TGTGCCAGCTCCTACGACAGGGTTCGGGGGGAGACCCAGTACTTC. Its translation is CASSYDRVRGETQYF.